These T cell receptor beta chains were read from a single sample in a study of T-cell memory formation after mild COVID-19. Using its own MiXCR run on the 5' RACE reads, TCRdb lists one record per CDR3 protein. The data hold 400,000 or so distinct CDR3 sequences, with roughly 20% observed a single time. The sequenced sample was PBMCs or a T cell subset sorted from them (not recorded which). These receptors originate from an adult woman who had mild COVID-19 (a few samples of this study predate the infection). Cell type and time point are not known. CDR3s include the opening cysteine and the closing phenylalanine or tryptophan. The D gene is left open where the match is weak. Expanded clones are given a class, and other clones once, few, many or no size at all.

TRBD1,few,TRBJ2-2,TRBV9,TGTGCCAGCAGCACGTACAGGGGCACCGGGGAGCTGTTTTTT,CASSTYRGTGELFF
TRBD1,many,TRBJ2-2,TRBV7-8,TGTGCCAGCAGCAGGGGACAGGCTGGGGAGCTGTTTTTT,CASSRGQAGELFF
-,few,TRBJ2-5,TRBV5-1,TGCGCCAGCAGCCTTGGTGGAGGGCTCGAGGAGACCCAGTACTTC,CASSLGGGLEETQYF
-,-,TRBJ2-7,TRBV29-1,TGCAGCGTTGGGGCGGACTTCTCCTACGAGCAGTACTTC,CSVGADFSYEQYF
-,few,TRBJ2-7,TRBV12-3/TRBV12-4,TGTGCCAGCAGTTTGAAACAGGGTCTCCTCGAGCAGTACTTC,CASSLKQGLLEQYF
-,few,TRBJ1-1,TRBV18,TGTGCCAGCTCACCACCCCCGGGTCAGGAAGCTTTCTTT,CASSPPPGQEAFF
-,few,TRBJ2-4,TRBV12-3/TRBV12-4,TGTGCCAGCCAGTCGTTTGCAGACCAGAGGAACATTCAGTACTTC,CASQSFADQRNIQYF
TRBD1,-,TRBJ1-1,TRBV18,TGTGCCAGCTCAACAGGACAGGGGGCTAGAAGCACTGAAGCTTTCTTT,CASSTGQGARSTEAFF
-,-,TRBJ2-1,TRBV6-5,TGTGCCAGCAGTCATAACGCCAATGAGCAGTTCTTC,CASSHNANEQFF
TRBD2,-,TRBJ2-1,TRBV2,TGTGCCAGCATAGGCATAGCGGGAGTTCGTGAGCAGTTCTTC,CASIGIAGVREQFF
-,-,TRBJ2-1,TRBV10-3,TGTGCCATCTGGGCTGGCTGGAGCCTCGACTCCTACAATGAGCAGTTCTTC,CAIWAGWSLDSYNEQFF
TRBD2,few,TRBJ2-5,TRBV3-1,TGTGCCAGCAGCTTGCCGGGAGGAGAAGAGACCCAGTACTTC,CASSLPGGEETQYF
-,-,TRBJ2-7,TRBV18,TGTGCCAGCTCACATGGGGTTGTGTACGAGCAGTACTTC,CASSHGVVYEQYF
-,-,TRBJ1-1,TRBV7-9,TGTGCCAGCAGCTTCATGGGGGAGAACACTGAAGCTTTCTTT,CASSFMGENTEAFF
TRBD2,-,TRBJ2-2,TRBV4-1,TGCGCCAGCAGCCAATCACTAGCGGTCACCGGGGAGCTGTTTTTT,CASSQSLAVTGELFF
TRBD2,-,TRBJ2-3,TRBV18,TGTGCCAGCTCACCGGCGACTAGCGGGAGCAGGACAGATACGCAGTATTTT,CASSPATSGSRTDTQYF
-,-,TRBJ2-5,TRBV5-1,TGCGCCAGCAGCTTGTATCCCTTGCAAGAGACCCAGTACTTC,CASSLYPLQETQYF
TRBD2,-,TRBJ2-3,TRBV27,TGTGCCAGCAGTCCCCAGTCCCCCATAGCGGGAAGGGAGGGTACGCAGTATTTT,CASSPQSPIAGREGTQYF
-,few,TRBJ2-6,TRBV27,TGTGCCAGCAGTGTCAGGGCGGGGGGGGCCAACGTCCTGACTTTC,CASSVRAGGANVLTF
-,-,TRBJ2-7,TRBV23-1,TGCGCCAGCAGTCTCGAGCAGTACTTC,CASSLEQYF
-,-,TRBJ2-3,TRBV24-1,TGTGCCACCAGTGATTTGCAATTCAGCGGCACAGATACGCAGTATTTT,CATSDLQFSGTDTQYF
-,few,TRBJ1-1,TRBV12-3/TRBV12-4,TGTGCCAGCAGTTTGATGGATAGTAGCAGTGAAGCTTTCTTT,CASSLMDSSSEAFF
-,few,TRBJ1-1,TRBV19,TGTGCCAGTAGTGTGCAGCATTGGAACACTGAAGCTTTCTTT,CASSVQHWNTEAFF
-,few,TRBJ2-3,TRBV5-1,TGCGCCAGCACCTCCCACCTGAGGGGAGGCGCTACGCAGTATTTT,CASTSHLRGGATQYF
TRBD2,few,TRBJ2-3,TRBV5-1,TGCGCCAGCAGCTTGGGTGCGGGGGTATCAGATACGCAGTATTTT,CASSLGAGVSDTQYF
-,-,TRBJ1-6,TRBV5-6,TGTGCCAGCAGCTTAGGTCCCGCCTCCTATAATTCACCCCTCCACTTT,CASSLGPASYNSPLHF
TRBD2,-,TRBJ2-3,TRBV20-1,TGCAGTGCTAGAGTCAAGGGACTAGTCGCCGCAGATACGCAGTATTTT,CSARVKGLVAADTQYF
-,few,TRBJ1-1,TRBV10-2,TGCGCCAGCAGTGGACAGAAGAACACTGAAGCTTTCTTT,CASSGQKNTEAFF
-,-,TRBJ2-3,TRBV24-1,TGTGCCACCAGTGATCCGACTAAAGGGATGAATACGCAGTATTTT,CATSDPTKGMNTQYF
-,few,TRBJ1-1,TRBV27,TGTGCCAGCAGTGTTCGGTGGAACACTGAAGCTTTCTTT,CASSVRWNTEAFF
-,-,TRBJ1-6,TRBV7-6,TGTGCCAGCAGCTCCCCCGGGGACCAGAATTCACCCCTCCACTTT,CASSSPGDQNSPLHF
TRBD2,-,TRBJ2-3,TRBV7-8,TGTGCCAGCAGCTCCCGGCGGGGGACGGGGGGGATCAGCACAGATACGCAGTATTTT,CASSSRRGTGGISTDTQYF
-,-,TRBJ2-1,TRBV24-1,TGTGCCACCAGTGATTTGCGGGGGAGCTCCTACAATGAGCAGTTCTTC,CATSDLRGSSYNEQFF
-,few,TRBJ2-1,TRBV29-1,TGCAGCGTTGGGGGACCGCCAGTTTCCTACAATGAGCAGTTCTTC,CSVGGPPVSYNEQFF
-,many,TRBJ2-7,TRBV27,TGTGCCAGCAGTTTAAGGCAGGCGAGCTCCTACGAGCAGTACTTC,CASSLRQASSYEQYF
-,few,TRBJ1-1,TRBV4-1,TGCGCCAGCAGCCAAGGCGGTGAATATGGAGGCACTGAAGCTTTCTTT,CASSQGGEYGGTEAFF
-,-,TRBJ1-1,TRBV6-6,TGTGCCAGCAGTTATCCGGGGGCCCGCCTAAACACTGAAGCTTTCTTT,CASSYPGARLNTEAFF
-,-,TRBJ2-2,TRBV30,TGTGCCTGGCAGGGAACACATACGAACACCGGGGAGCTGTTTTTT,CAWQGTHTNTGELFF
-,-,TRBJ2-3,TRBV9,TGTGCCAGCAGCGCCCCCCCCGGGATACGCAGCACAGATACGCAGTATTTT,CASSAPPGIRSTDTQYF
-,few,TRBJ2-7,TRBV12-3/TRBV12-4,TGTGCCAGCAGTTCAGTCGTCGAGCAGTACTTC,CASSSVVEQYF
TRBD2,-,TRBJ2-7,TRBV6-2/TRBV6-3,TGTGCCAGCAGTTTCTCTAGCGGTCGCTCCTACGAGCAGTACTTC,CASSFSSGRSYEQYF
-,few,TRBJ2-1,TRBV5-1,TGCGCCAGCAGCTTGGCTGCTGGGTCCGGGAATGAGCAGTTCTTC,CASSLAAGSGNEQFF
-,-,TRBJ1-5,TRBV4-2,TGTGCCAGCAGCCAAGATGGGGGGATGGCGAATCAGCCCCAGCATTTT,CASSQDGGMANQPQHF
-,-,TRBJ2-5,TRBV7-2,TGTGCCAGCAGCATAGGACTTGGCAGGGGAGAGACCCAGTACTTC,CASSIGLGRGETQYF
-,few,TRBJ2-1,TRBV20-1,TGCAGTGCTAGAGAGGCTGTGGAGCAGTTCTTC,CSAREAVEQFF
TRBD1,-,TRBJ1-4,TRBV7-9,TGTGCCAGCAGCTCGGACAGGGGTAATGAAAAACTGTTTTTT,CASSSDRGNEKLFF
-,few,TRBJ2-7,TRBV24-1,TGTGCCACCAGTGAGGCCCACGGACCCCTCGAGCAGTACTTC,CATSEAHGPLEQYF
TRBD2,-,TRBJ2-1,TRBV29-1,TGCAGCGCCGGGGGGACTAGCGGGAGAAATGAGCAGTTCTTC,CSAGGTSGRNEQFF
-,-,TRBJ1-5,TRBV30,TGTGCCACAAGTCAGGGAACAGATCAGCCCCAGCATTTT,CATSQGTDQPQHF
TRBD2,few,TRBJ2-1,TRBV7-8,TGTGCCAGCAGCTTCTCGGGACTAGCGTACAATGAGCAGTTCTTC,CASSFSGLAYNEQFF
-,-,TRBJ2-1,TRBV27,TGTGCCAGCAGTTTCGGACAGATGGTGATGAGGAATGAGCAGTTCTTC,CASSFGQMVMRNEQFF
-,-,TRBJ2-3,TRBV11-2,TGTGCCAGCAGCTGGCCGACTAGCGACTCAGGGGGGGGATTCACAGATACGCAGTATTTT,CASSWPTSDSGGGFTDTQYF